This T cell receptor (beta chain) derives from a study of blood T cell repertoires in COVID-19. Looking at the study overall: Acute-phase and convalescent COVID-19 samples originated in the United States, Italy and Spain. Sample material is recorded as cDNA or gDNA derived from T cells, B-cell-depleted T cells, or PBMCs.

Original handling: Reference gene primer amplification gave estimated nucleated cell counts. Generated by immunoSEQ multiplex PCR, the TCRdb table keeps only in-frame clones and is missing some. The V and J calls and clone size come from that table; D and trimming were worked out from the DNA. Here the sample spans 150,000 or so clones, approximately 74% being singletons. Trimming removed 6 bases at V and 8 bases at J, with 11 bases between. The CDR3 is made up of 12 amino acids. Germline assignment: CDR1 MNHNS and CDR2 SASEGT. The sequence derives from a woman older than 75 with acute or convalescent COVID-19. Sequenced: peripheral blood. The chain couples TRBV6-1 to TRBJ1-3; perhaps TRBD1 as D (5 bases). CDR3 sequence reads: CASSPGSHTIYF. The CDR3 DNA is TGTGCCAGCAGCCCAGGGTCCCACACCATATATTTT.